This T cell receptor (beta chain) was sequenced for a study of OX40 agonist ivuxolimab in advanced cancers. As for the study in general: Eligibility rules accepted prior anti-PD-1, anti-PD-L1 or anti-CTLA-4 therapy, and 40% to 50% had some.

In the case of this clone: What it binds is not known. The same CDR3 arises from other DNA sequences in this sample as well.

The table came from immunoSEQ multiplex PCR; TCRdb's copy has only in-frame clones and leaves some out. The data contain roughly 9,700 clones, over 65% of them seen just once; the ten biggest clones take up around 30%. Study-level findings and limits: Low normalized T-cell clonal expansion was also seen in some nonresponders. At 0.1 to 3.0 mg/kg, CD4+ and CD8+ blood T cells expanded clonally by week 6.

Drawing of blood for sampling happened at baseline, at cycle 4 day 1, and at cycle 7 day 1. There are 14 residues in the CDR3. Germline V gene sequence: CDR1 SGDLS, CDR2 YYNGEE. The V gene lost 0 bases and the J gene lost 2 bases, with 8 bases spanning the gap. This rearrangement joins TRBV9 to TRBJ2-5, with unresolved D. The source was CD4+ or CD8+ T cells sorted from blood, collected in a trial of the OX40 agonist ivuxolimab. This TCR was recovered from an adult with an advanced solid tumor such as melanoma, head and neck, liver or kidney cancer. The CDR3 nucleotides read TGTGCCAGCAGCGTAGAGCAATCGCAAGAGACCCAGTACTTC. Its translation is CASSVEQSQETQYF.